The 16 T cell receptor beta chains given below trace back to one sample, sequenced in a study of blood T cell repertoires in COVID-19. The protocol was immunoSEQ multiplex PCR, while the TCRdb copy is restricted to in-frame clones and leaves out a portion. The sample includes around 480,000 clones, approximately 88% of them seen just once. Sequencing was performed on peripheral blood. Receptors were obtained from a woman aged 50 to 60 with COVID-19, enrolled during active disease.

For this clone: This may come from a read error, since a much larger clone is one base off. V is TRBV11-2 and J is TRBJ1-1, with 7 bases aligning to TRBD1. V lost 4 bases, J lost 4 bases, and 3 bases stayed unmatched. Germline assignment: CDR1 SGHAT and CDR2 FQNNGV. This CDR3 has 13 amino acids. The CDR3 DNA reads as TGTGCCAGCAGCTCGGGACAGCTCACTGAAGCTTTCTTT. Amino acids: CASSSGQLTEAFF. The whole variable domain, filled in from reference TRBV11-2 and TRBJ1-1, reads EAGVAQSPRYKIIEKRQSVAFWCNPISGHATLYWYQQILGQGPKLLIQFQNNGVVDDSQLPKDRFSAERLKGVDSTLKIQPAKLEDSAVYLCASSSGQLTEAFFGQGTRLTVV.

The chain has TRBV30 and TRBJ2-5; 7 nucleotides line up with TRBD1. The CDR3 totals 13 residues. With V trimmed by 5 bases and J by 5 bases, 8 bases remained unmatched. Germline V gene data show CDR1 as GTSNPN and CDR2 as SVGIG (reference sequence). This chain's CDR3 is CAWRTQGQETQYF. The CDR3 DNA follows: TGTGCCTGGCGAACACAGGGGCAGGAGACCCAGTACTTC.

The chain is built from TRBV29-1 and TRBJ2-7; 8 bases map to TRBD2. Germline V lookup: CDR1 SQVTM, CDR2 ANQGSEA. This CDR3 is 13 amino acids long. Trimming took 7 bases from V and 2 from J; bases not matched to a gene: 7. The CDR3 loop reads CSAKEGLAYEQYF. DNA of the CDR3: TGCAGCGCCAAAGAGGGACTAGCCTACGAGCAGTACTTC.

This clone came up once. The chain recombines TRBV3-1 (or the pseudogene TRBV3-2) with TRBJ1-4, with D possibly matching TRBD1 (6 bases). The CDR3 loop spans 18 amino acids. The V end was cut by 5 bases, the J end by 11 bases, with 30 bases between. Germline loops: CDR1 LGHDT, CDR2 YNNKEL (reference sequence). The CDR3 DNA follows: TGTGCCAGCAGCAATCACAGGAAAGGGGGGGGCGCGAAAAAGAAACTGTTTTTT. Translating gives CASSNHRKGGGAKKKLFF.

Here the CDR3 reads CASKNRDQGDEQYF. Written as DNA, the CDR3 is TGTGCCAGCAAGAACAGGGATCAGGGGGACGAGCAGTACTTC. The V and J genes are TRBV6-5 and TRBJ2-7; 7 positions match TRBD1. The CDR3 has 14 amino acids. Trimming at V came to 7 bases and at J to 5 bases, leaving 11 bases not matched to a gene. Germline loops: CDR1 MNHEY, CDR2 SVGAGI.

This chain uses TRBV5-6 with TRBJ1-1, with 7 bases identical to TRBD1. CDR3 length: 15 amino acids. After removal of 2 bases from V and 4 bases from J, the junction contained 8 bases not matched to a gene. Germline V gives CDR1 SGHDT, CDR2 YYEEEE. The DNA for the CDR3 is TGTGCCAGCAGCTTACCCCTCGCAGGGGGCACTGAAGCTTTCTTT. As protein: CASSLPLAGGTEAFF.

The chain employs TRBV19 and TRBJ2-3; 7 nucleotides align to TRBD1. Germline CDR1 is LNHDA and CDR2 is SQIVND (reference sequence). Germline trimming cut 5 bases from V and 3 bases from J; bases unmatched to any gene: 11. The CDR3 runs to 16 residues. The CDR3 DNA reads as TGTGCCAGTAGTGCAGGGGCAGGGGGTATTACAGATACGCAGTATTTT. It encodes CASSAGAGGITDTQYF.

In DNA, the CDR3 is TGCGCCAGCAGTGAGGGACAGGGCATACATACGCAGTATTTT. Protein product: CASSEGQGIHTQYF. The chain recombines TRBV10-2 with TRBJ2-3; 8 bases map to TRBD1. CDR3 length equals 14 residues. Looked up from germline, CDR1 is WSHSY and CDR2 is SAAADI. V was clipped by 2 bases and J by 7 bases; unmatched bases: 5.

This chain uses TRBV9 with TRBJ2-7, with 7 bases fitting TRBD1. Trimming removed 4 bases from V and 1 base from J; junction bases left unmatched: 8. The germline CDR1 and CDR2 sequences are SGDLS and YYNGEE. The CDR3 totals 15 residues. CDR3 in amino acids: CASSPQQGSSYEQYF. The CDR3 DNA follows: TGTGCCAGCAGCCCTCAACAGGGGTCTTCCTACGAGCAGTACTTC. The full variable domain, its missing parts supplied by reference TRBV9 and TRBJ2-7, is DSGVTQTPKHLITATGQRVTLRCSPRSGDLSVYWYQQSLDQGLQFLIQYYNGEERAKGNILERFSAQQFPDLHSELNLSSLELGDSALYFCASSPQQGSSYEQYFGPGTRLTVT.

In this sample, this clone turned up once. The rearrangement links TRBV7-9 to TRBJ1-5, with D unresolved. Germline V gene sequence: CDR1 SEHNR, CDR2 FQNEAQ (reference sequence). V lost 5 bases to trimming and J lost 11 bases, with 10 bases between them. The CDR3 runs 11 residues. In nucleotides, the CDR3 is TGTGCCAGCAGCGATGGTGAGTCCCAGCATTTT. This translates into CASSDGESQHF.

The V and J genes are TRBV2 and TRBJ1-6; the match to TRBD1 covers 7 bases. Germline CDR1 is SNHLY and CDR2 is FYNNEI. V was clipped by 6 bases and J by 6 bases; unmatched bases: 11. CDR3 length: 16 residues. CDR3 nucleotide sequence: TGTGCCAGCAGCCGTAGTCGGGACAGTGGTAATTCACCCCTCCACTTT. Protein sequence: CASSRSRDSGNSPLHF.

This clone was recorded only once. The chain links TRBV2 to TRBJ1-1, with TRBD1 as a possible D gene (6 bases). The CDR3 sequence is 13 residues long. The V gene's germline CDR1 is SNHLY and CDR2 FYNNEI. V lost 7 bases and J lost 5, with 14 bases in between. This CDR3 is CASIRTVRTEAFF. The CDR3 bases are TGTGCCAGCATTCGGACAGTAAGAACTGAAGCTTTCTTT.

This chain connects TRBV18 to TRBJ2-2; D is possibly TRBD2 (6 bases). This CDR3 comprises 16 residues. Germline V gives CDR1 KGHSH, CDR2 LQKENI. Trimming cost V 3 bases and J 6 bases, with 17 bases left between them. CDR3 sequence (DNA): TGTGCCAGCTCACCCCGCGTAGGAGGAGGGGCCGGGGAGCTGTTTTTT. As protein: CASSPRVGGGAGELFF.

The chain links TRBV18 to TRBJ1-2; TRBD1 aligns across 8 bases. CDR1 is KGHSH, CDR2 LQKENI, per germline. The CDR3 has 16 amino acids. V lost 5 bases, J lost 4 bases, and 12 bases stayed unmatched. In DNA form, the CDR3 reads TGTGCCAGCTCAGCGGGACAGGAAGAGGGTGGCTATGGCTACACCTTC. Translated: CASSAGQEEGGYGYTF.

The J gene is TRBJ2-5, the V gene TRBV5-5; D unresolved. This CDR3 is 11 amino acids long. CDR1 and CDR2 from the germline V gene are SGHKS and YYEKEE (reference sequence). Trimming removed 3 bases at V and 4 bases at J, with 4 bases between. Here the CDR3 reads CASSYLETQYF. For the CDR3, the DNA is TGTGCCAGCAGCTATCTAGAGACCCAGTACTTC.

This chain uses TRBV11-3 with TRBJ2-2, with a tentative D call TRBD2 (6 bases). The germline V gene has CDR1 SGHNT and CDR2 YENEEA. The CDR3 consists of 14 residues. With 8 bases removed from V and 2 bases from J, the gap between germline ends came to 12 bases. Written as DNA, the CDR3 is TGTGCCAGCTCCAGGGACTTCAACACCGGGGAGCTGTTTTTT. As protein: CASSRDFNTGELFF.